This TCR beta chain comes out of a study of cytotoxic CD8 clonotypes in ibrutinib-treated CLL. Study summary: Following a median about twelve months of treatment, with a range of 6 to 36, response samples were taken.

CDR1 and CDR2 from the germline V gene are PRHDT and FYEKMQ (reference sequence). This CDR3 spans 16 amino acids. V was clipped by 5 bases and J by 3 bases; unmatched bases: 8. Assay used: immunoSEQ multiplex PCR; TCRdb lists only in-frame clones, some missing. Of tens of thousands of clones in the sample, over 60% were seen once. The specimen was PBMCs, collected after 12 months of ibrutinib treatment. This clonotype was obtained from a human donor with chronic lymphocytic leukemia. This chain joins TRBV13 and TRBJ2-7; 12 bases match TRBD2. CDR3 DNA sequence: TGTGCCAGCAGCCGCCGGACTAGCGGGGTCGTCTACGAGCAGTACTTC. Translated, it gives CASSRRTSGVVYEQYF.